Following are 21 T cell receptor beta chains from one sample sequenced in a study of cytomegalovirus exposure and HLA in healthy donors. The PCR contained 60 Vbeta and 13 Jbeta primers. The table came from immunoSEQ multiplex PCR; TCRdb's copy has only in-frame clones and leaves some out. In the table there are approximately 97,000 clones, around 77% of which are singletons. The sequencing sample was made of PBMCs. The receptor source for this set is a male donor in good health and CMV-seropositive.

This clone is a singleton in its sample. The chain joins TRBV4-3 to TRBJ2-3; 10 positions agree with TRBD1. The CDR3 is 16 amino acids. Germline lookup yields CDR1 LGHNA and CDR2 YSLEER. Germline trimming cut 2 bases from V and 7 bases from J; bases unmatched to any gene: 9. CDR3 sequence reads: CASSQTGTGARNTQYF. The CDR3 DNA reads as TGCGCCAGCAGCCAAACCGGGACAGGGGCACGGAATACGCAGTATTTT.

The genes are TRBV6-4 and TRBJ2-3; 9 bases line up with TRBD2. With 6 bases clipped from V and 3 bases from J, the junction kept 7 bases outside the gene matches. CDR3 size: 15 residues. From germline, CDR1 is MRHNA and CDR2 SNTAGT. CDR3 DNA sequence: TGTGCCAGCAGCGCCGGACTAGCGAGAACAGATACGCAGTATTTT. Its protein is CASSAGLARTDTQYF.

This chain joins TRBV4-2 and TRBJ2-3; TRBD2 aligns across 12 bases. V shed 5 bases, J shed 3 bases, and the junction held 6 bases outside the gene matches. Germline lookup yields CDR1 LGHNA and CDR2 YNFKEQ. The CDR3 is 16 residues long. The CDR3 loop reads CASSYRLAGETDTQYF. In DNA, the CDR3 is TGTGCCAGCAGCTACAGACTAGCGGGAGAAACAGATACGCAGTATTTT.

The chain links TRBV7-8 to TRBJ2-7; D gene uncertain. Germline CDR1 is SGHVS and CDR2 is FQNEAQ. The length of the CDR3 is 14 residues. V was trimmed by 1 base and J by 2 bases, leaving 9 bases between them. CDR3 bases: TGTGCCAGCAGCTTAGGTAGATACCCCTACGAGCAGTACTTC. This translates into CASSLGRYPYEQYF.

This chain links TRBV5-6 with TRBJ2-1; D gene uncertain. The CDR3 runs 13 residues. Trimming took off 4 bases at V and 6 bases at J, with 11 bases between the two ends. Per germline, CDR1 SGHDT and CDR2 YYEEEE. The CDR3 loop is CASSLGAGNEQFF. CDR3 bases: TGTGCCAGCAGCCTGGGTGCAGGCAATGAGCAGTTCTTC.

The chain combines TRBV29-1 with TRBJ2-1; 7 positions agree with TRBD2. The J segment lost 3 bases and the V segment lost 8 bases, leaving 10 bases of the junction unmatched. Germline CDR1 is SQVTM and CDR2 is ANQGSEA. The length of the CDR3 is 14 residues. The CDR3 nucleotides are TGCAGCCACAAAGCCCAGCGGGGCTACAATGAGCAGTTCTTC. Translating gives CSHKAQRGYNEQFF.

This clone was counted only a few times. The chain combines TRBV7-3 with TRBJ2-1; TRBD2 is a possible D gene (7 bases). Germline V CDR1 and CDR2: SGHTA, FQGTGA. The CDR3 consists of 14 residues. The V end was cut by 5 bases, the J end by 9 bases, with 17 bases between. CDR3 sequence reads: CASSQRDGGGEQFF. CDR3 in DNA: TGTGCCAGCAGCCAGCGGGATGGGGGCGGTGAGCAGTTCTTC.

This clone has only a few counts. The chain links TRBV7-9 to TRBJ1-2; TRBD1 might be the D (6 bases). Germline-derived CDR1 and CDR2 are SEHNR and FQNEAQ (reference sequence). The V gene lost 1 base and the J gene lost 5 bases, with 14 bases spanning the gap. The CDR3 is made up of 15 amino acids. The DNA for the CDR3 is TGTGCCAGCAGCTTAGTTTTGGGGGCTGGGTATGGCTACACCTTC. As protein: CASSLVLGAGYGYTF.

This chain connects TRBV11-2 to TRBJ1-2, with a possible D match to TRBD1 (5 bases). The CDR3 contains 10 residues. V was shortened by 5 bases and J by 14 bases, with 12 bases between the two germline ends. Germline V gene data show CDR1 as SGHAT and CDR2 as FQNNGV. The CDR3 spells CASSLRGGTF. CDR3 in DNA: TGTGCCAGCAGCCTACGGGGGGGGACCTTC.

In its sample, this clone was seen a few times. The chain carries TRBV28 and TRBJ1-1; D uncertain. Germline V gene data show CDR1 as MDHEN and CDR2 as SYDVKM. This CDR3 has 15 amino acids. V was pared by 3 bases and J by 0 bases, with 11 bases between. CDR3 nucleotide sequence: TGTGCCAGCAGTTTGTTTGGACTTTTGAACACTGAAGCTTTCTTT. It encodes CASSLFGLLNTEAFF.

The CDR3 here is CATSAQGPLRDPSSYEQYF. CDR3 nucleotides: TGTGCCACTAGTGCTCAGGGGCCTCTCCGGGACCCGAGCTCCTACGAGCAGTACTTC. This chain joins TRBV10-3 and TRBJ2-5; a weak D match, TRBD1 (6 bases). The J call could be wrong; TRBJ2-7 is a better fit for the DNA end. The CDR3 extends over 19 amino acids. Germline loops: CDR1 ENHRY, CDR2 SYGVKD.

The chain carries TRBV4-2 and TRBJ2-5, with TRBD2 matching over 13 bases. The trim removed 2 bases at V and 4 bases at J, leaving 4 bases unmatched. Germline values: CDR1 LGHNA, CDR2 YNFKEQ. The CDR3 runs 16 residues. CDR3 residues: CASSQTSGRGGETQYF. The CDR3 region has the DNA TGTGCCAGCAGCCAAACTAGCGGGAGGGGTGGAGAGACCCAGTACTTC.

V is TRBV2 and J is TRBJ2-3; 7 bases are shared with TRBD1. The CDR3 totals 15 residues. Germline V gene sequence: CDR1 SNHLY, CDR2 FYNNEI. V lost 6 bases and J lost 9; bases outside the gene matches: 15. CDR3 protein: CASRQRDIRQGTQYF. The CDR3 DNA is TGTGCCAGCAGGCAGAGGGATATTAGACAGGGAACGCAGTATTTT.

The rearrangement joins TRBV19 to TRBJ2-5; the D gene is possibly TRBD2 (6 bases). V lost 1 base to trimming and J lost 2 bases, with 17 bases between them. In germline, CDR1 is LNHDA, CDR2 SQIVND (reference sequence). CDR3 length: 17 amino acids. The CDR3 DNA reads TGTGCCAGTAGTATAGGAAATAGCGGCCTTCTTCAAGAGACCCAGTACTTC. It encodes CASSIGNSGLLQETQYF.

The V gene is TRBV19, the J gene TRBJ2-2, with D unclear. The CDR3 totals 13 residues. V was trimmed by 1 base and J by 5 bases, leaving 5 bases between them. Germline V gene data show CDR1 as LNHDA and CDR2 as SQIVND (reference sequence). The CDR3 DNA reads as TGTGCCAGTAGTATAGCGGTGACCGGGGAGCTGTTTTTT. This codes for CASSIAVTGELFF.

The chain employs TRBV7-9 and TRBJ1-2, with unresolved D. Germline loops: CDR1 SEHNR, CDR2 FQNEAQ (reference sequence). V was pared by 0 bases and J by 4 bases, with 12 bases between. This CDR3 contains 15 residues. DNA for the CDR3: TGTGCCAGCAGCTTAGCGCTGGCAGACTCCTATGGCTACACCTTC. It translates to CASSLALADSYGYTF. Full variable domain (outside the CDR3, taken from reference TRBV7-9 and TRBJ1-2): DTGVSQNPRHKITKRGQNVTFRCDPISEHNRLYWYRQTLGQGPEFLTYFQNEAQLEKSRLLSDRFSAERPKGSFSTLEIQRTEQGDSAMYLCASSLALADSYGYTFGSGTRLTVV.

CDR3 protein: CASSFEPSYEQYF. For the CDR3, the DNA is TGTGCCAGCAGCTTTGAGCCGTCCTACGAGCAGTACTTC. The chain uses TRBV7-8 and TRBJ2-7; D call uncertain. The CDR3 has 13 amino acids. The V and J ends lost 3 bases and 1 base respectively, with 7 bases between them. Germline V gene data show CDR1 as SGHVS and CDR2 as FQNEAQ.

The gene calls are TRBV6-1 and TRBJ2-5; a weak D match, TRBD1 (6 bases). The germline V and J ends were trimmed by 4 bases and 5 bases, with 11 bases remaining between them. Germline V CDR1 and CDR2: MNHNS, SASEGT. This CDR3 region has 13 residues. The CDR3 nucleotides are TGTGCCAGCAGTGCACAGGGTTGGGAGACCCAGTACTTC. Protein: CASSAQGWETQYF.

This clone came up a few times. This sequence joins TRBV29-1 and TRBJ1-4; possibly TRBD1 for D (5 bases). The germline V gene has CDR1 SQVTM and CDR2 ANQGSEA. This CDR3 comprises 13 residues. Trimming shortened V by 7 bases and J by 10 bases, and 19 bases separated the two germline ends. The CDR3 sequence: CSAWGGGARKLFF. As DNA, the CDR3 is TGCAGCGCTTGGGGAGGCGGGGCTCGAAAACTGTTTTTT.

The gene calls are TRBV6-6 and TRBJ1-2; D remains unclear. This CDR3 is built from 14 residues. With 0 bases removed from V and 4 bases from J, the gap between germline ends came to 9 bases. Per the germline V gene, CDR1 is MNHNY and CDR2 is SVGAGI (reference sequence). The CDR3 here is CASSYSQDTYGYTF. The CDR3, as DNA: TGTGCCAGCAGTTACTCACAAGACACCTATGGCTACACCTTC.

The gene calls are TRBV2 and TRBJ1-5; D gene ambiguous. Germline V gene sequence: CDR1 SNHLY, CDR2 FYNNEI. There are 14 residues in the CDR3. Trimming shortened V by 6 bases and J by 0 bases, and 9 bases separated the two germline ends. The CDR3 DNA reads TGTGCCAGCAGGCGGGATTATAGCAATCAGCCCCAGCATTTT. Protein product: CASRRDYSNQPQHF.